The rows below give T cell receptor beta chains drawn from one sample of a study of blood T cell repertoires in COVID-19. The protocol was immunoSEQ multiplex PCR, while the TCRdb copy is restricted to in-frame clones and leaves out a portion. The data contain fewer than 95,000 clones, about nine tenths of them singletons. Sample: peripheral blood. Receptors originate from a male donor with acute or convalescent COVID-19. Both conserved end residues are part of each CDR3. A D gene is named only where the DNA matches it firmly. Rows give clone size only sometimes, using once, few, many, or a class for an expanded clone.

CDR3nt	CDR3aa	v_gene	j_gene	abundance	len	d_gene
TGTGCCTGGAGCCTCCACCCGGGACAGGGGGCGTCCGAAAAACTGTTTTTT	CAWSLHPGQGASEKLFF	TRBV30	TRBJ1-4	.	17	TRBD1
TGCGCCAGCAGAACGGGAATGGACTATGGCTACACCTTC	CASRTGMDYGYTF	TRBV5-1	TRBJ1-2	.	13	.
TGTGCCAGCAGCCCGACAGTACCCACAGATACGCAGTATTTT	CASSPTVPTDTQYF	TRBV5-4	TRBJ2-3	.	14	.
TGTGCCACCTCCCGGGACATAGCGAACTATGGCTACACCTTC	CATSRDIANYGYTF	TRBV19	TRBJ1-2	.	14	.
TGTGCCAGCAGTGACTCTCGGGGAGGGGAGCTGTTTTTT	CASSDSRGGELFF	TRBV6-4	TRBJ2-2	.	13	.
TGTGCCAGCAGTGCCCGGACAGACCGTAATGAAAAACTGTTTTTT	CASSARTDRNEKLFF	TRBV25-1	TRBJ1-4	.	15	.
TGCGCCAGCAGCCAAGACCCACCGGGGGAGACCCAGTACTTC	CASSQDPPGETQYF	TRBV4-1	TRBJ2-5	.	14	.
TGTGCCAGCAGCTTGACAGGCCTCTACGAGCAGTACTTC	CASSLTGLYEQYF	TRBV3-1/TRBV3-2	TRBJ2-7	few	13	.
TGTGCCAGCAGCTTAGACCAGGGGAACTATGGCTACACCTTC	CASSLDQGNYGYTF	TRBV7-9	TRBJ1-2	.	14	.
TGTGCCAGCAGTGAAATGGCTCGGGGGTCCAGTCAGCCCCAGCATTTT	CASSEMARGSSQPQHF	TRBV2	TRBJ1-5	.	16	.
TGTGCCAGCAGCCCGCGGGACAGCGGAAACACCATATATTTT	CASSPRDSGNTIYF	TRBV2	TRBJ1-3	.	14	TRBD1
TGTGCCAGCAGCTTAATGGGCGTACAGGCTGAAGCTTTCTTT	CASSLMGVQAEAFF	TRBV11-2	TRBJ1-1	.	14	.
TGTGCCAGCAGCTCCTCAGGGTCTGGAAACACCATATATTTT	CASSSSGSGNTIYF	TRBV5-4	TRBJ1-3	.	14	.
TGTGCCAGCGGGGACAGGGGGCCGGATGGCTACACCTTC	CASGDRGPDGYTF	TRBV7-9	TRBJ1-2	.	13	TRBD1
TGTGCCAGCAGCTTAAATTTTTACAACAATCAGCCCCAGCATTTT	CASSLNFYNNQPQHF	TRBV7-3	TRBJ1-5	.	15	.
TGTGCCAGCAGCCGTAGGGAGTTGCGATCTAGCACAGATACGCAGTATTTT	CASSRRELRSSTDTQYF	TRBV7-9	TRBJ2-3	once	17	.
TGTGCCAGCAGCTTATCGTCCAGGGGGCGGGCAGCTTTCTTT	CASSLSSRGRAAFF	TRBV7-9	TRBJ1-1	once	14	TRBD1
TGTGCCAGCAGTGCGCGGCTCGCGGGGGGGTGGGATACGCAGTATTTT	CASSARLAGGWDTQYF	TRBV25-1	TRBJ2-3	.	16	TRBD2
TGTGCCAGCTCACACCGGGACATCGATCCCCTAACTAACTATGGCTACACCTTC	CASSHRDIDPLTNYGYTF	TRBV18	TRBJ1-2	.	18	.
TGTGCCAGCAGCCCACTAGCGGGGCGGGGGGATACGCAGTATTTT	CASSPLAGRGDTQYF	TRBV11-2	TRBJ2-3	.	15	TRBD2
TGTGCCAGCAGTGCTACAGGGCTCAGTTCACCCCTCCACTTT	CASSATGLSSPLHF	TRBV6-6	TRBJ1-6	.	14	.
TGTGCCAGCAGCTTTCAGGGGCCCTTCGCCGGGGAGCTGTTTTTT	CASSFQGPFAGELFF	TRBV7-9	TRBJ2-2	.	15	.